The rows below give T cell receptor beta chains drawn from one sample of a study of blood T cell repertoires in COVID-19. Repertoires were generated with immunoSEQ multiplex PCR, while TCRdb's copy carries only in-frame clones and drops some. This sample has 380,000 or so clones, with about 80% found just once. The sequenced sample consisted of peripheral blood. All receptors come from a human donor with acute or convalescent COVID-19. The donor label of this sample is uncertain. Both conserved end residues are part of each CDR3. The D gene is left open where the match is weak. Size is omitted from some rows. Given values are once, few, many or a class for expanded clones.

size	V	J	D	CDR3	DNA
.	TRBV6-5	TRBJ1-2	.	CASSYGGPGLRGYTF	TGTGCCAGCAGTTACGGCGGTCCCGGCCTGAGGGGCTACACCTTC
.	TRBV14	TRBJ1-2	.	CASSPTVLYGYTF	TGTGCCAGCAGCCCGACAGTCCTCTATGGCTACACCTTC
.	TRBV7-9	TRBJ1-5	.	CASSLGQSNQPQHF	TGTGCCAGCAGCTTAGGGCAGAGCAATCAGCCCCAGCATTTT
once	TRBV6-1	TRBJ1-2	.	CASSETQGTRGYTF	TGTGCCAGCAGTGAAACCCAGGGAACTCGAGGCTACACCTTC
once	TRBV30	TRBJ1-1	.	CAWGRQQNTEAFF	TGTGCCTGGGGGAGACAGCAGAACACTGAAGCTTTCTTT
.	TRBV20-1	TRBJ2-5	.	CSARTGETQYF	TGCAGTGCTAGAACGGGAGAGACCCAGTACTTC
.	TRBV6-5	TRBJ1-2	TRBD1	CASSFDRVVGYTF	TGTGCCAGCAGTTTTGACAGGGTAGTTGGCTACACCTTC
.	TRBV5-1	TRBJ1-2	TRBD1	CASSADRGSDGYTF	TGCGCCAGCAGCGCCGACAGGGGATCGGATGGCTACACCTTC
many	TRBV2	TRBJ1-6	TRBD1	CATGQGNSPLHF	TGTGCCACGGGACAGGGGAATTCACCCCTCCACTTT
.	TRBV12-3/TRBV12-4	TRBJ1-2	TRBD1	CASRPTGMGYTF	TGTGCCAGCAGGCCGACAGGGATGGGCTACACCTTC
.	TRBV5-4	TRBJ2-7	TRBD1	CASSFNRGTYEQYF	TGTGCCAGCAGCTTTAACAGGGGCACCTACGAGCAGTACTTC
.	TRBV5-6	TRBJ1-2	TRBD1	CASSLGDSFYGYTF	TGTGCCAGCAGCTTGGGGGACAGCTTCTATGGCTACACCTTC
once	TRBV5-4	TRBJ1-4	.	CASSPGGGKLFF	TGTGCCAGCAGCCCCGGAGGAGGAAAACTGTTTTTT
few	TRBV4-1	TRBJ2-5	.	CASSPRGETQYF	TGCGCCAGCAGCCCAAGGGGGGAGACCCAGTACTTC
.	TRBV6-2/TRBV6-3	TRBJ1-2	.	CASSRNRAGYTF	TGTGCCAGCAGCCGAAACAGGGCTGGCTACACCTTC
.	TRBV11-2	TRBJ1-1	.	CASSLTRETEAFF	TGTGCCAGCAGCTTAACCAGGGAAACTGAAGCTTTCTTT
.	TRBV12-3/TRBV12-4	TRBJ1-2	TRBD1	CASSLDRRHGYTF	TGTGCCAGCAGTTTGGACAGGCGACATGGCTACACCTTC
.	TRBV5-1	TRBJ2-7	TRBD1	CASSSRQGGYEQYF	TGCGCCAGCAGCTCCAGACAGGGTGGGTACGAGCAGTACTTC
.	TRBV4-2	TRBJ2-1	.	CASSQDRVQGETNEQFF	TGTGCCAGCAGCCAAGATCGAGTGCAGGGTGAAACAAATGAGCAGTTCTTC
.	TRBV28	TRBJ1-2	.	CASRLNTGPYGYTF	TGTGCCAGCAGGTTAAATACAGGACCCTATGGCTACACCTTC
.	TRBV18	TRBJ1-1	.	CASSPAGVNTEAFF	TGTGCCAGCTCACCAGCAGGGGTAAACACTGAAGCTTTCTTT
.	TRBV30	TRBJ1-2	TRBD1	CACYSTGVGYTF	TGTGCCTGCTATTCGACAGGGGTTGGCTACACCTTC
few	TRBV29-1	TRBJ1-1	.	CSVEGPGARTEAFF	TGCAGCGTTGAGGGTCCAGGGGCGCGAACTGAAGCTTTCTTT
.	TRBV14	TRBJ1-2	.	CASSTSPFLGYTF	TGTGCCAGCAGCACTAGTCCTTTCCTGGGCTACACCTTC
.	TRBV30	TRBJ1-3	.	CAWSLDRHSGNTIYF	TGTGCCTGGAGTCTCGACAGGCACTCTGGAAACACCATATATTTT
.	TRBV5-1	TRBJ2-1	.	CASSPSLAPYNEQFF	TGCGCCAGCAGCCCCAGCCTAGCCCCCTACAATGAGCAGTTCTTC
.	TRBV6-5	TRBJ2-1	TRBD2	CASRQGTSGRNEQFF	TGTGCCAGCAGACAAGGGACTAGCGGGAGGAATGAGCAGTTCTTC
.	TRBV29-1	TRBJ1-3	TRBD1	CSVRQGASGNTIYF	TGCAGCGTTCGACAGGGGGCGTCAGGAAACACCATATATTTT
.	TRBV6-5	TRBJ1-2	.	CASTTGATRNYGYTF	TGTGCCAGCACCACAGGAGCAACTCGTAACTATGGCTACACCTTC
.	TRBV4-1	TRBJ1-4	.	CASSQGALEKVFF	TGCGCCAGCAGCCAGGGGGCCCTTGAAAAGGTGTTTTTT
.	TRBV7-9	TRBJ1-1	.	CASSPRGVAEAFF	TGTGCCAGCAGCCCCCGCGGAGTAGCTGAAGCTTTCTTT
.	TRBV6-5	TRBJ2-2	.	CASWRGTVNTGELFF	TGTGCCAGCTGGAGGGGAACGGTGAACACCGGGGAGCTGTTTTTT
.	TRBV7-9	TRBJ2-1	.	CASSLHNRADEQFF	TGTGCCAGCAGCCTCCACAACAGGGCGGATGAGCAGTTCTTC
few	TRBV5-1	TRBJ2-3	TRBD1	CASSRGTGGKADTQYF	TGCGCCAGCAGCCGTGGGACAGGGGGCAAGGCGGATACGCAGTATTTT
.	TRBV4-1	TRBJ2-4	.	CASSLSGPLGAKNIQYF	TGCGCCAGCAGCCTATCCGGCCCGTTGGGCGCCAAAAACATTCAGTACTTC
.	TRBV2	TRBJ2-1	TRBD2	CASSDRGGGALEQFF	TGTGCCAGCAGTGATAGGGGCGGGGGGGCCCTTGAGCAGTTCTTC
.	TRBV29-1	TRBJ2-5	TRBD2	CSVESGRGETQYF	TGCAGCGTTGAGAGCGGGAGGGGAGAGACCCAGTACTTC
.	TRBV29-1	TRBJ1-2	.	CSVYRQAHYGYTF	TGCAGCGTTTACCGACAGGCCCATTATGGCTACACCTTC
.	TRBV3-1/TRBV3-2	TRBJ2-3	TRBD2	CASSQGLAANTDTQYF	TGTGCCAGCAGCCAAGGACTAGCGGCTAACACAGATACGCAGTATTTT
.	TRBV5-5	TRBJ1-1	TRBD1	CASSLAGQGASGTEAFF	TGTGCCAGCAGCTTGGCGGGACAGGGGGCATCAGGCACTGAAGCTTTCTTT
.	TRBV7-9	TRBJ1-1	.	CASSRIDREAFF	TGTGCCAGCAGCCGGATTGACAGGGAAGCTTTCTTT
.	TRBV2	TRBJ2-1	TRBD2	CASLVTSGGAREQFF	TGTGCCAGCCTTGTGACTAGCGGGGGGGCCAGGGAGCAGTTCTTC
.	TRBV7-9	TRBJ2-1	.	CASSLYGDEQFF	TGTGCCAGCAGCTTATATGGAGATGAGCAGTTCTTC
.	TRBV5-1	TRBJ2-7	.	CASSLQPRGGSEQYF	TGCGCCAGCAGCTTACAGCCCCGGGGTGGGTCCGAGCAGTACTTC
.	TRBV7-9	TRBJ2-2	.	CASSYDSTGELFF	TGTGCCAGCAGCTACGACAGTACCGGGGAGCTGTTTTTT
.	TRBV4-1	TRBJ2-7	.	CASSQDRPTYEQYF	TGCGCCAGCAGCCAGGACAGACCTACCTACGAGCAGTACTTC
.	TRBV11-2	TRBJ2-5	TRBD2	CASSPRLAGIKETQYF	TGTGCCAGCAGCCCAAGGCTAGCGGGGATAAAAGAGACCCAGTACTTC
.	TRBV6-5	TRBJ1-1	TRBD1	CASSLDRGLEAFF	TGTGCCAGCAGCCTCGACAGGGGGCTTGAAGCTTTCTTT
.	TRBV2	TRBJ2-1	TRBD2	CASSDLAGGRGGSYNEQFF	TGTGCCAGCAGTGACCTAGCGGGAGGGCGGGGAGGTTCCTACAATGAGCAGTTCTTC
many	TRBV6-1	TRBJ1-2	.	CASSEPGQYYGYTF	TGTGCCAGCAGTGAACCTGGGCAGTACTATGGCTACACCTTC
.	TRBV19	TRBJ1-6	.	CASSRKDNSPLHF	TGTGCCAGTAGTAGAAAAGACAACTCACCCCTCCACTTT
.	TRBV5-4	TRBJ2-7	.	CASSGGDRSSYEQYF	TGTGCCAGCAGCGGGGGAGACAGGAGCTCCTACGAGCAGTACTTC
.	TRBV13	TRBJ2-7	.	CASSLGRDFYEQYF	TGTGCCAGCAGCTTAGGTCGGGACTTCTACGAGCAGTACTTC
.	TRBV27	TRBJ1-1	.	CASSSPGHRNTEAFF	TGTGCCAGCAGTTCCCCGGGACATCGAAACACTGAAGCTTTCTTT
.	TRBV30	TRBJ1-1	.	CAWSDGNTEAFF	TGTGCCTGGAGTGACGGGAACACTGAAGCTTTCTTT